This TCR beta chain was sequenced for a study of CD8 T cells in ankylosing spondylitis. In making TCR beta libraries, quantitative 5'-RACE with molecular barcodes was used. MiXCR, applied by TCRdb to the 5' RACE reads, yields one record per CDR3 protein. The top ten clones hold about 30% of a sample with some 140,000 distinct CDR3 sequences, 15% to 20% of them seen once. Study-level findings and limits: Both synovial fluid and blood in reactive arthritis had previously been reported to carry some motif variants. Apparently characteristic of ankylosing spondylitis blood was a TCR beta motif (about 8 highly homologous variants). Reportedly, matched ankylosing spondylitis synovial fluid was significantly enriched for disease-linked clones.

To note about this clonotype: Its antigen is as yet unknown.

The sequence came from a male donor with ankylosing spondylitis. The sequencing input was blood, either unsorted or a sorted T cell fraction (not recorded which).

The CDR3 region has the DNA TGCGCCAGCAGCCAAGATCAGTACGGACTAGCGGGTTCGAGCTCCTACAATGAGCAGTTCTTC. Amino acids: CASSQDQYGLAGSSSYNEQFF. V is TRBV4-1 and J is TRBJ2-1; 11 bases match TRBD2. V lost 0 bases, J lost 0 bases, and 13 bases stayed unmatched. The V gene's germline CDR1 is MGHRA and CDR2 YSYEKL. The CDR3 is 21 residues long.